The clone carrying this T cell receptor beta chain was detected a few times. The sample belongs to a study of blood T cell repertoires in COVID-19. Method: immunoSEQ multiplex PCR; TCRdb's copy keeps in-frame clones and lacks some. The sample yields approximately 150,000 clones, over 65% seen once. This CDR3 is 13 amino acids long. Trimming pared 2 bases from V and 10 bases from J, leaving 12 bases between. Looked up from germline, CDR1 is SGHAT and CDR2 is FQNNGV. The sequenced sample was peripheral blood. V usage is TRBV11-2 and J usage is TRBJ2-1, with D hard to call. The source is a human donor in a cohort sampled during active COVID-19. The DNA for the CDR3 is TGTGCCAGCAGCTTATCTGGGCTACCCGAGCAGTTCTTC. Its protein product is CASSLSGLPEQFF.